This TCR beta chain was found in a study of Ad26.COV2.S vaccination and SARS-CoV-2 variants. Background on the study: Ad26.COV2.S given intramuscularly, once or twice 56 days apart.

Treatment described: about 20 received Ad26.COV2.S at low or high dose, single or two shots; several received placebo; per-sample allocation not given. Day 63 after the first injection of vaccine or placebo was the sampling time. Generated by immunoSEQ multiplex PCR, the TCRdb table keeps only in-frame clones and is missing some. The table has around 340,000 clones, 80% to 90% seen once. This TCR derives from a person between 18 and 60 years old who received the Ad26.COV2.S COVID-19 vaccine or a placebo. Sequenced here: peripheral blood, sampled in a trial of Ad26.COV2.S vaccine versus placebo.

The CDR3: CASSVEQGGGNEKLFF. CDR3 sequence (DNA): TGTGCCAGCAGCGTAGAACAGGGCGGTGGGAATGAAAAACTGTTTTTT. The rearrangement uses TRBV9 and TRBJ1-4; a weak D match, TRBD1 (6 bases). Per the germline V gene, CDR1 is SGDLS and CDR2 is YYNGEE. This CDR3 region has 16 residues. V was clipped by 0 bases and J by 5 bases, with 14 bases between them.